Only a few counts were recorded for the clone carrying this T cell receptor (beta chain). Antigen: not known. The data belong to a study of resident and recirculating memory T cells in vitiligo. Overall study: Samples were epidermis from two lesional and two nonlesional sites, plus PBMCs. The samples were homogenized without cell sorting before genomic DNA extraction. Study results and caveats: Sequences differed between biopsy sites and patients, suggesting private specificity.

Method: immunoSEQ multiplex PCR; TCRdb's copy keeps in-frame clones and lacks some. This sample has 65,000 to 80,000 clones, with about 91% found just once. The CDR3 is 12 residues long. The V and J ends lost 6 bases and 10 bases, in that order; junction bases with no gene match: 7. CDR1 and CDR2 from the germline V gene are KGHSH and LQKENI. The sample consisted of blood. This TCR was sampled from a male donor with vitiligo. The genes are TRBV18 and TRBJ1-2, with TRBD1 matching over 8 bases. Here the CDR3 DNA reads TGTGCCAGCTCCCTTCAGGGGGCCGACTACACCTTC. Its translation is CASSLQGADYTF.